The following is a T cell receptor beta chain sequence with its context. Its antigen remains unknown. Clones were sequenced by immunoSEQ multiplex PCR, and TCRdb holds only the in-frame ones, with some missing. The top ten clones hold more than 0.45% of a sample with roughly 1,000,000 clones, about 80% of them seen once. This record comes from a study of shared clonotypes between healthy human individuals. Germline CDR1 reads MRHNA; CDR2 reads SNTAGT. This CDR3 has 13 residues. The germline V and J ends were trimmed by 6 bases and 4 bases, with 11 bases remaining between them. Regarding the study as a whole: It was expected that sequencing depth would affect clonotype sharing among donors. Sequencing of the sorted subsets was shown by rarefaction to be incomplete despite large depth.

The specimen sequenced was memory CD4+ T cells from PBMCs. Subset in this sample: CD45RA-negative fraction. This clonotype originated in a man aged 18 to 29 in good health. Some clones in this sample may be carry-over from other donors' samples. V gene TRBV6-4 combines with J gene TRBJ2-3, with D maybe TRBD1 (5 bases). CDR3 in amino acids: CASRDAGSDTQYF. CDR3 coding DNA: TGTGCCAGCAGGGATGCAGGGTCAGATACGCAGTATTTT.